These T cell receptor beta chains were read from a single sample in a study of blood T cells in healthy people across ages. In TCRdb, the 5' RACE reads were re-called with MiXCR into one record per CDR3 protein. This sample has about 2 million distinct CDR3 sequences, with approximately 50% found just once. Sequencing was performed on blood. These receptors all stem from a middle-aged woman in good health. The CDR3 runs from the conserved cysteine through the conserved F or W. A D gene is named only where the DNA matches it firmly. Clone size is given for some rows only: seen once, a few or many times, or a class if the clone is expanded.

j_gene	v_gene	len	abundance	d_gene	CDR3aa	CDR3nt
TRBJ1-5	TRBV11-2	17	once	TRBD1	CASSTGTGGYSNQPQHF	TGTGCCAGCAGTACCGGGACAGGGGGCTATAGCAATCAGCCCCAGCATTTT
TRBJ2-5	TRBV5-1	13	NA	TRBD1	CASSLTGVHERYF	TGCGCCAGCAGCCTGACAGGGGTCCATGAGCGGTACTTC
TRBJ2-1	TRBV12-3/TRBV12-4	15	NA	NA	CASSSARSSYNEQFF	TGTGCCAGCAGTTCCGCTAGGAGCTCCTACAATGAGCAGTTCTTC
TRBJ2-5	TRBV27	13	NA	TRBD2	CAIAGRAGETQYF	TGTGCCATCGCCGGGAGGGCGGGAGAGACCCAGTACTTC
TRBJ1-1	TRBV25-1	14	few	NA	CASSVRAGNTEAFF	TGTGCCAGCAGTGTCAGGGCCGGGAACACTGAAGCTTTCTTT
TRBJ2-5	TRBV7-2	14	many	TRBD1	CASSQGGQGETQYF	TGTGCCAGCAGCCAAGGGGGACAGGGAGAGACCCAGTACTTC
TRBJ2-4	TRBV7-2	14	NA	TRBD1	CASSHIRQGDIQYF	TGTGCCAGCAGCCACATCCGACAGGGCGACATTCAGTACTTC
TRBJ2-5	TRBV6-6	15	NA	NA	CASSYVAGAQETQYF	TGTGCCAGCAGTTACGTGGCGGGGGCACAAGAGACCCAGTACTTC
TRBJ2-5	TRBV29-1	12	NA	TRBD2	CSVAGVGETQYF	TGCAGTGTAGCGGGGGTGGGCGAGACCCAGTACTTC
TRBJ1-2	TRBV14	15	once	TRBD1	CASSQSTGATYGYTF	TGTGCCAGCAGCCAGTCAACAGGGGCTACCTATGGCTACACCTTC
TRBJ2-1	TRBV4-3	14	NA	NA	CASSQGLAVDEQFF	TGCGCCAGCAGCCAAGGGCTTGCAGTCGATGAGCAGTTCTTC
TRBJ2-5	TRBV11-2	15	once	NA	CASSLDHRFQETQYF	TGTGCCAGCAGCTTAGATCATCGATTCCAAGAGACCCAGTACTTC
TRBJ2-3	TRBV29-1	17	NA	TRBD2	CSVEDLMGGRAPDTQYF	TGCAGCGTTGAAGATCTTATGGGCGGGAGGGCCCCAGATACGCAGTATTTT
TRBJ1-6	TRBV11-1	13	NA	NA	CASSVGQSAPLHF	TGTGCCAGCAGCGTCGGGCAGTCGGCACCCCTCCACTTT
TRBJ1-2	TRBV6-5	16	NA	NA	CASSYSPGTLDYGYTF	TGTGCCAGCAGTTATTCCCCCGGGACGTTGGACTATGGCTACACCTTC
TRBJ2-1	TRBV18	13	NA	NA	CASSTDPVDEQFF	TGTGCCAGCTCAACAGACCCAGTCGATGAGCAGTTCTTC
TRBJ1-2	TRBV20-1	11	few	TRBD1	CSANRGYGYTF	TGCAGTGCTAACAGGGGATATGGCTACACCTTC
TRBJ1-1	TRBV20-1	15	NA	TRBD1	CSARVSGQLYTEAFF	TGCAGTGCTAGAGTGTCGGGACAGCTTTACACTGAAGCTTTCTTT
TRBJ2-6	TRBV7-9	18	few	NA	CASSSGWGDHSGANVLTF	TGTGCCAGCAGCTCCGGGTGGGGGGACCACTCTGGGGCCAACGTCCTGACTTTC
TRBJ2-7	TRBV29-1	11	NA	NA	CSVERDCEQYF	TGCAGCGTTGAAAGGGACTGCGAGCAGTACTTC
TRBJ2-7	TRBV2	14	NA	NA	CARNRDISSYEQYF	TGTGCCAGGAACCGGGACATCAGCTCCTACGAGCAGTACTTC
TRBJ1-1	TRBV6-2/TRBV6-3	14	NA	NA	CASRSGGIETEAFF	TGTGCCAGCAGGTCTGGGGGAATCGAAACTGAAGCTTTCTTT
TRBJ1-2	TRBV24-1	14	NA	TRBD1	CATSDATGARDYTF	TGTGCCACCAGTGACGCGACAGGGGCCCGTGACTACACCTTC
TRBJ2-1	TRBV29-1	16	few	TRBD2	CSGGLAGGTLRNEQFF	TGCAGCGGGGGACTAGCGGGGGGGACCCTCCGCAATGAGCAGTTCTTC
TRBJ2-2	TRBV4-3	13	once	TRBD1	CASSQLTGWELFF	TGCGCCAGCAGCCAATTGACAGGGTGGGAGCTGTTTTTT
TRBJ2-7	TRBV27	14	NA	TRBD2	CASSLSATSSEQYF	TGTGCCAGCAGTTTATCGGCGACTAGCAGCGAGCAGTACTTC
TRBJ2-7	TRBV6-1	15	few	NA	CASSAPPGSSYEQYF	TGTGCCAGCAGTGCCCCCCCGGGTTCCTCCTACGAGCAGTACTTC
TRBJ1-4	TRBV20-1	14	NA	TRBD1	CSARLTGGSEKLFF	TGCAGTGCTAGATTGACAGGGGGCAGTGAAAAACTGTTTTTT
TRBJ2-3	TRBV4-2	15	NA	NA	CASSLVEASTDTQYF	TGTGCCAGCAGCCTGGTTGAGGCTAGCACAGATACGCAGTATTTT
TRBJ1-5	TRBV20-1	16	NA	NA	CSARDGPGAYDQPQHF	TGCAGTGCTAGAGATGGTCCGGGGGCGTACGATCAGCCCCAGCATTTT
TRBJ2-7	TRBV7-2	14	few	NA	CASSSKGVGYEQYF	TGTGCCAGCAGCTCGAAGGGGGTTGGCTACGAGCAGTACTTC
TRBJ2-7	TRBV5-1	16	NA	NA	CASSLEGTRTYNEQYF	TGCGCCAGCAGCTTGGAGGGGACAAGAACCTACAATGAGCAGTACTTC
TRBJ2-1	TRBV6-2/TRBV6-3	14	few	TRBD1	CASSTGGSYNEQFF	TGTGCCAGTTCTACAGGGGGGTCCTACAATGAGCAGTTCTTC
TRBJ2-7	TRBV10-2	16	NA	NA	CASSPWGEVNQETQYF	TGCGCCAGCAGCCCCTGGGGGGAGGTGAACCAAGAGACTCAGTACTTC
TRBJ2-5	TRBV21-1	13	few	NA	CASRDRDTETQYF	TGTGCCAGCAGGGACAGGGATACTGAGACCCAGTACTTC
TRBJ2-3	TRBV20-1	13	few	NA	CSAQGPSTDTQYF	TGCAGTGCTCAGGGCCCTAGCACAGATACGCAGTATTTT
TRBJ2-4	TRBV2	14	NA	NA	CASRLGLPKNIQYF	TGTGCCAGCAGGCTGGGACTCCCAAAAAACATTCAGTACTTC
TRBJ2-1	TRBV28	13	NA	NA	CASSLTGIGTQFF	TGTGCCAGCAGTTTAACAGGGATAGGGACCCAGTTCTTC
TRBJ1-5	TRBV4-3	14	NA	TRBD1	CASSPGQEHQPQHF	TGCGCCAGCAGTCCCGGACAGGAGCATCAGCCCCAGCATTTT
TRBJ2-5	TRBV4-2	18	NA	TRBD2	CASSQFPSGGAGEETQYF	TGTGCCAGCAGCCAGTTTCCTAGCGGGGGGGCGGGCGAAGAGACCCAGTACTTC
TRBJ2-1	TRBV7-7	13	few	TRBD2	CASSGGPSGEQFF	TGTGCTAGCAGCGGGGGACCCTCGGGTGAGCAGTTCTTC
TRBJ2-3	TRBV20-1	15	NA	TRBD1	CSAGEGGTGADTQYF	TGCAGTGCTGGGGAGGGCGGGACAGGGGCAGATACGCAGTATTTT
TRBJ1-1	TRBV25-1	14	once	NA	CASSDPGRLRGAFF	TGTGCCAGCAGTGACCCGGGACGGCTACGAGGAGCTTTCTTT
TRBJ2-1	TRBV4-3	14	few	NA	CASSQDKTYNEQFF	TGCGCCAGCAGCCAAGATAAGACTTATAATGAGCAGTTCTTC
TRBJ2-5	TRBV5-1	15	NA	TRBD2	CANSLEPGGSYEQYF	TGCGCCAACAGCTTGGAGCCGGGGGGGTCCTACGAGCAGTACTTT
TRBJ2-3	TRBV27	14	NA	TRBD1	CASKDRPSTDTQYF	TGTGCCTCCAAGGACAGGCCATCCACAGATACGCAGTATTTT
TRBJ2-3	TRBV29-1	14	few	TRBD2	CSVEGTSRTDTQYF	TGCAGCGTTGAGGGGACTAGTCGCACAGATACGCAGTATTTT
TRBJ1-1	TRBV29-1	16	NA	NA	CSVVHRALRTHTEAFF	TGCAGCGTTGTACACAGGGCCCTCAGGACTCACACTGAAGCTTTCTTT